Given below is one T cell receptor beta chain in context. The antigen is unknown. These data originate in a study of cytomegalovirus exposure and HLA in healthy donors. Sequencing was performed with immunoSEQ multiplex PCR; in TCRdb, only in-frame clones are kept and a portion is missing. The repertoire holds tens of thousands of clones, with 94% as singletons. V was clipped by 8 bases and J by 2 bases, with 17 bases between them. This CDR3 has 14 residues. Looked up from germline, CDR1 is SGHDT and CDR2 is YYEEEE. The study, taken as a whole, reports: A few of the chains that were CMV-associated were confirmed in vitro to be specific for CMV antigens. A later analysis found first-cohort TCR clusters tended to co-occur in the 90 to 150 validation repertoires. There were some public TCRs occurring in many donors, but most TCR sequences were rare. The investigators catalogued some 150 TCR beta chains as cytomegalovirus-associated.

The rearrangement joins TRBV5-6 to TRBJ2-7; the D gene is possibly TRBD1 (8 bases). The source of this sequence is a woman aged 18-29 years in good health and CMV-seropositive. The sequenced sample consisted of PBMCs. CDR3: CASQQGGIPYEQYF. In DNA, the CDR3 is TGTGCCAGTCAACAGGGGGGGATCCCCTACGAGCAGTACTTC. The variable domain in full, with the rest retrieved from reference TRBV5-6 and TRBJ2-7, is DAGVTQSPTHLIKTRGQQVTLRCSPKSGHDTVSWYQQALGQGPQFIFQYYEEEERQRGNFPDRFSGHQFPNYSSELNVNALLLGDSALYLCASQQGGIPYEQYFGPGTRLTVT.